What follows is one T cell receptor (beta chain) and its context. Its antigen is not known. Between the trimmed V and J ends, which lost 0 bases and 0 bases, there was a span of 11 bases. Germline values: CDR1 SGHTA, CDR2 FQGTGA. The length of the CDR3 is 16 residues. This record belongs to a study of T cells in Graves' hyperthyroidism and ophthalmopathy. General observations from the study: With a median lead of 6.5 months before onset, the model predicted ophthalmopathy.

A lack of ophthalmopathy progression within 18 months defined stable Graves' hyperthyroidism. There were TCR beta CDR3 regions amplified from RNA transcripts. The primer set for the first-round RT-PCR of the TCR CDR3 was HTBI. TCRdb ran MiXCR on the multiplex PCR reads and lists one entry per CDR3 protein. Of roughly 45,000 distinct CDR3 sequences listed, around 49% are singletons. Sequencing used peripheral blood or thyroid tissue (not recorded which). The V call is TRBV7-3, the J call TRBJ1-1; D may be TRBD1 (5 bases). The sequence derives from a woman in her 50s with Graves' hyperthyroidism. The CDR3 region has the DNA TGTGCCAGCAGCTTAACGGGGGGAGGTGTGAACACTGAAGCTTTCTTT. Protein sequence: CASSLTGGGVNTEAFF.